This TCR beta chain derives from a study of shared clonotypes between healthy human individuals. Findings and limits, study-wide: Clonotypes not shared had lower generation probabilities than those common to all four donors.

In the case of this clone: Its target is not known.

Assay: immunoSEQ multiplex PCR; the TCRdb copy retains only in-frame clones and omits some. The table has 700,000 or so clones, 55% to 75% seen once. V lost 4 bases and J 2 bases, leaving 11 bases between the germline ends. The CDR3 loop spans 14 amino acids. Germline V gene data show CDR1 as WNHNN and CDR2 as SYGVQD (reference sequence). J is TRBJ1-1 and V is TRBV10-1; D is ambiguous. The material sequenced was memory CD4+ T cells sorted from blood. Stated subset: CD45RA-negative fraction. This receptor was obtained from a woman in her twenties or thirties in good health. The CDR3 region has the DNA TGCGCCAGCAGTGTGGGGAAGGGAAACACTGAAGCTTTCTTT. Translated, it gives CASSVGKGNTEAFF.